The 26 T cell receptor beta chains presented below share a single source sample, sequenced in a study of T cell changes during pregnancy in multiple sclerosis. Produced via immunoSEQ multiplex PCR; TCRdb's table is partial and in-frame only. The sample has approximately 52,000 clones; approximately 92% are singletons. This material consisted of CD4+ T cells from peripheral blood mononuclear cells, taken in the third trimester of pregnancy. Source of these receptors: a female donor with multiple sclerosis, enrolled in a pregnancy study.

J is TRBJ1-1 and V is TRBV19, with D possibly matching TRBD1 (5 bases). The CDR3 is 14 amino acids. CDR1 and CDR2 (germline): LNHDA, SQIVND (reference sequence). V lost 7 bases, J lost 1 base, and 13 bases lay in between. CDR3 loop: CASNWQGTNTEAFF. The CDR3 region has the DNA TGTGCCAGTAACTGGCAGGGCACGAACACTGAAGCTTTCTTT.

This clone was recorded a few times. V usage is TRBV4-1 and J usage is TRBJ1-2, with D hard to call. This CDR3 comprises 14 residues. The germline CDR1 and CDR2 sequences are MGHRA and YSYEKL. Trimming took off 0 bases at V and 4 bases at J, with 9 bases between the two ends. As DNA, the CDR3 is TGCGCCAGCAGCCAAGAAGCCACCCTCTATGGCTACACCTTC. Translation: CASSQEATLYGYTF.

V and J are TRBV11-2 and TRBJ2-7, with a tentative D call TRBD1 (6 bases). V gave up 4 bases and J gave up 0 bases, with 10 bases separating them. The CDR3 contains 14 residues. Germline loops: CDR1 SGHAT, CDR2 FQNNGV. This CDR3 is CASSSRTASYEQYF. CDR3 bases: TGTGCCAGCAGCTCCCGGACAGCCTCCTACGAGCAGTACTTC.

The chain recombines TRBV5-6 with TRBJ1-1; no clear D. The V gene's germline CDR1 is SGHDT and CDR2 YYEEEE. This CDR3 has 13 amino acids. Trimming pared 6 bases from V and 1 base from J, leaving 10 bases between. In nucleotides, the CDR3 is TGTGCCAGCACCCTCAGGTGGAACACTGAAGCTTTCTTT. It yields the protein CASTLRWNTEAFF.

The chain links TRBV6-1 to TRBJ1-4; 8 nucleotides line up with TRBD1. Germline CDR1 and CDR2: MNHNS and SASEGT. This CDR3 has 14 amino acids. Trimming cost V 6 bases and J 8 bases; bases outside gene matches: 8. In DNA, the CDR3 is TGTGCCAGCAGAACGGACAGGGAAGGAGAAAAACTGTTTTTT. Protein product: CASRTDREGEKLFF.

Of note for this clone: Different DNA sequences within this sample yield the same CDR3. This chain joins TRBV5-1 and TRBJ1-4, with 7 positions matching TRBD1. The length of the CDR3 is 14 residues. Unmatched junction bases numbered 6, after V lost 2 bases and J lost 8 bases. Germline V gives CDR1 SGHRS, CDR2 YFSETQ. Here the CDR3 DNA reads TGCGCCAGCAGCTTTCGACAGGGTGGCGAAAAACTGTTTTTT. The encoded protein is CASSFRQGGEKLFF.

This chain joins TRBV5-4 and TRBJ2-1, with 11 bases matching TRBD2. V gave up 3 bases and J gave up 5 bases; unmatched junction bases: 10. The CDR3 spans 17 residues. Germline assignment: CDR1 SGHNT and CDR2 YYREEE (reference sequence). The CDR3 nucleotides are TGTGCCAGCAGCTCAAAAAGACTAGCGGGGACTAACAATGAGCAGTTCTTC. Amino acids: CASSSKRLAGTNNEQFF.

The chain carries TRBV25-1 and TRBJ1-2; 8 nucleotides align to TRBD1. CDR3 length: 13 amino acids. J lost 3 bases, V lost 4 bases, and 1 base had no gene match. Germline V gene data show CDR1 as MGHDK and CDR2 as SYGVNS. The CDR3 region is CASSGTGHYGYTF. CDR3 bases: TGTGCCAGCAGTGGGACAGGGCACTATGGCTACACCTTC.

This clone was seen just once. The chain carries TRBV7-9 and TRBJ1-5, with D hard to call. This CDR3 is 12 amino acids long. Germline V gene sequence: CDR1 SEHNR, CDR2 FQNEAQ (reference sequence). V dropped 3 bases and J dropped 2 bases, with 2 bases sitting between them. The DNA of the CDR3 is TGTGCCAGCAGCTTCGGCAATCAGCCCCAGCATTTT. Encoded protein: CASSFGNQPQHF.

The genes are TRBV18 and TRBJ1-5, with D perhaps TRBD1 (5 bases). This CDR3 contains 13 residues. Germline V gene lookup returns CDR1 KGHSH and CDR2 LQKENI. V lost 4 bases and J lost 4, with 8 bases in between. DNA of the CDR3: TGTGCCAGCTCACAGGGACTGAATCAGCCCCAGCATTTT. As protein: CASSQGLNQPQHF.

V is TRBV14 and J is TRBJ2-5; D is perhaps TRBD2 (5 bases). The germline V and J ends were trimmed by 3 bases and 0 bases, with 8 bases remaining between them. The CDR3 is 14 residues long. Per germline, CDR1 SGHDN and CDR2 FVKESK. CDR3 residues: CASSQIAYQETQYF. The DNA for the CDR3 is TGTGCCAGCAGCCAGATAGCGTACCAAGAGACCCAGTACTTC.

The rearrangement links TRBV6-1 to TRBJ2-7; 8 bases match TRBD2. This CDR3 comprises 17 residues. Germline V gene lookup returns CDR1 MNHNS and CDR2 SASEGT. The junction had 19 bases not matched to a gene; V was cut back by 2 bases and J by 10 bases. The CDR3 loop is CASSETGGILAERSQYF. The CDR3 DNA reads TGTGCCAGCAGTGAAACGGGGGGGATACTAGCGGAGCGTTCCCAGTACTTC.

The chain has TRBV7-2 and TRBJ1-2, with 9 bases matching TRBD1. The V gene end was trimmed by 4 bases and the J gene end by 5 bases; junction bases not matched to a gene: 5. The CDR3 has 14 amino acids. CDR1 and CDR2 (germline): SGHTA, FQGNSA. The CDR3 reads CASSSPGQGYGYTF. The CDR3, as DNA: TGTGCCAGCAGCTCTCCGGGACAGGGATATGGCTACACCTTC.

This chain links TRBV6-1 with TRBJ2-5; TRBD2 matches at 9 bases. Germline CDR1 reads MNHNS; CDR2 reads SASEGT. V gave up 0 bases and J gave up 5 bases; unmatched junction bases: 7. The CDR3 has 16 residues. The CDR3 loop reads CASSEARGGAGETQYF. CDR3 DNA sequence: TGTGCCAGCAGTGAAGCGCGGGGGGGCGCGGGGGAGACCCAGTACTTC.

V usage is TRBV19 and J usage is TRBJ1-5; 10 positions agree with TRBD1. From germline, CDR1 is LNHDA and CDR2 SQIVND (reference sequence). The J segment lost 7 bases and the V segment lost 6 bases, leaving 9 bases of the junction unmatched. The CDR3 runs to 15 residues. CDR3 protein: CASSIQGQGNQPQHF. CDR3 DNA sequence: TGTGCCAGTAGCATCCAGGGACAGGGGAACCAGCCCCAGCATTTT.

The chain links TRBV2 to TRBJ2-2; TRBD1 aligns across 9 bases. Germline values: CDR1 SNHLY, CDR2 FYNNEI. The junction had 3 bases not matched to a gene; V was cut back by 6 bases and J by 4 bases. This CDR3 has 14 residues. CDR3 nucleotide sequence: TGTGCCAGCAGGGACAGGGGAGGCACCGGGGAGCTGTTTTTT. Its protein product is CASRDRGGTGELFF.

The V call is TRBV19, the J call TRBJ2-7, with TRBD1 matching 7 bases. Unmatched junction bases numbered 6, after V lost 6 bases and J lost 4 bases. CDR3 length equals 13 residues. Germline CDR1 LNHDA, CDR2 SQIVND (reference sequence). In DNA form, the CDR3 reads TGTGCCAGTAGGCCGACAGGGATATACGAGCAGTACTTC. It translates to CASRPTGIYEQYF.

The chain combines TRBV5-4 with TRBJ2-1; TRBD2 aligns across 13 bases. The CDR3 is 16 amino acids. V trimming: 3 bases; J trimming: 6 bases; junction bases outside the gene matches: 6. Germline V gives CDR1 SGHNT, CDR2 YYREEE (reference sequence). The CDR3 sequence: CASSSGLAGSGNEQFF. The CDR3 DNA sequence: TGTGCCAGCAGCTCGGGACTAGCGGGAAGCGGCAATGAGCAGTTCTTC.

V is TRBV9 and J is TRBJ2-1; D perhaps matches TRBD2 (6 bases). This CDR3 comprises 15 residues. V was clipped by 0 bases and J by 8 bases, with 15 bases between them. The V gene's germline CDR1 is SGDLS and CDR2 YYNGEE. The CDR3 nucleotides are TGTGCCAGCAGCGTAGGAACGGGAGTGGGGGATGAGCAGTTCTTC. Encoded protein: CASSVGTGVGDEQFF. The full variable domain, its missing parts supplied by reference TRBV9 and TRBJ2-1, is DSGVTQTPKHLITATGQRVTLRCSPRSGDLSVYWYQQSLDQGLQFLIQYYNGEERAKGNILERFSAQQFPDLHSELNLSSLELGDSALYFCASSVGTGVGDEQFFGPGTRLTVL.

V gene TRBV6-5 combines with J gene TRBJ2-7; 7 nucleotides match TRBD1. There are 13 residues in the CDR3. With 5 bases clipped from V and 2 bases from J, the junction kept 3 bases outside the gene matches. Looked up from germline, CDR1 is MNHEY and CDR2 is SVGAGI. Here the CDR3 reads CASSGTAPYEQYF. The CDR3 coding sequence is TGTGCCAGCAGTGGGACAGCTCCCTACGAGCAGTACTTC.

This clone was seen just once. V usage is TRBV7-3 and J usage is TRBJ2-1; 14 bases agree with TRBD2. The trim removed 2 bases at V and 1 base at J, leaving 4 bases unmatched. The CDR3 runs to 18 residues. From germline, CDR1 is SGHTA and CDR2 FQGTGA. The CDR3, as DNA: TGTGCCAGCAGCTTAGGGACTAGCGGGAGAGTATCCTACAATGAGCAGTTCTTC. Its protein is CASSLGTSGRVSYNEQFF.

The chain has TRBV27 and TRBJ2-1; 11 nucleotides agree with TRBD2. After removal of 6 bases from V and 7 bases from J, the junction contained 11 bases not matched to a gene. There are 16 residues in the CDR3. CDR1 and CDR2 from the germline V gene are MNHEY and SMNVEV (reference sequence). The CDR3: CASRGRSGRAWNEQFF. As DNA, the CDR3 is TGTGCCAGCAGGGGTCGTAGCGGGAGGGCGTGGAATGAGCAGTTCTTC.

This sequence joins TRBV9 and TRBJ2-1, with TRBD2 matching 7 bases. V shed 0 bases and J 2 bases; nucleotides not matched to a gene: 8. This CDR3 spans 17 amino acids. Germline-derived CDR1 and CDR2 are SGDLS and YYNGEE. CDR3 in amino acids: CASSVAPAGYTYNEQFF. The CDR3, as DNA: TGTGCCAGCAGCGTAGCCCCAGCGGGGTATACCTACAATGAGCAGTTCTTC.

This sequence joins TRBV2 and TRBJ2-1; 9 nucleotides agree with TRBD1. Germline lookup yields CDR1 SNHLY and CDR2 FYNNEI. The CDR3 has 15 residues. Trimming removed 6 bases from V and 0 bases from J; junction bases left unmatched: 3. The CDR3 reads CASRETGGSYNEQFF. CDR3 nucleotide sequence: TGTGCCAGCAGGGAGACAGGGGGCTCCTACAATGAGCAGTTCTTC.

The chain recombines TRBV5-6 with TRBJ1-2, with D perhaps matching TRBD1 (6 bases). Looked up from germline, CDR1 is SGHDT and CDR2 is YYEEEE. The CDR3 has 16 residues. Trimming cost V 4 bases and J 1 base, with 17 bases left between them. The CDR3 nucleotides read TGTGCCAGCAGCGACGCCTCCGGGACACTTAACTATGGCTACACCTTC. As protein: CASSDASGTLNYGYTF.

The J gene is TRBJ2-1, the V gene TRBV28, with 8 nucleotides matching TRBD1. Trimming removed 1 base from V and 6 bases from J; junction bases left unmatched: 5. The CDR3 contains 15 residues. CDR1 and CDR2 (germline): MDHEN, SYDVKM. CDR3 nucleotides: TGTGCCAGCAGTTTATTGGACAGGGCCGTCAATGAGCAGTTCTTC. Translated, it gives CASSLLDRAVNEQFF. Full variable domain (rest looked up from reference TRBV28 and TRBJ2-1): DVKVTQSSRYLVKRTGEKVFLECVQDMDHENMFWYRQDPGLGLRLIYFSYDVKMKEKGDIPEGYSVSREKKERFSLILESASTNQTSMYLCASSLLDRAVNEQFFGPGTRLTVL.